This TCR beta chain was recovered during a study of CD8 T cells in ankylosing spondylitis. V trimming: 0 bases; J trimming: 3 bases; junction bases outside the gene matches: 2. The germline CDR1 and CDR2 sequences are SGDLS and YYNGEE. CDR3 length: 14 amino acids. Molecular-barcoded quantitative 5'-RACE produced these TCR beta libraries. TCRdb reanalysed the 5' RACE reads using MiXCR and keeps one entry per CDR3 protein. The repertoire consists of around 770,000 distinct CDR3 sequences, with about an eighth occurring once and the leading ten covering approximately 0.5%. The study's findings and limits: As reported, disease-linked clones showed significant enrichment in matched ankylosing spondylitis synovial fluid. What seemed typical of ankylosing spondylitis blood was a TCR beta motif built from 7 or 8 highly homologous variants.

This clonotype occurred many times. Antigen: not known. Input material: blood, either unsorted or a sorted T cell fraction (not recorded which). V is TRBV9 and J is TRBJ1-2; 7 nucleotides align to TRBD1. This clonotype was obtained from a male donor with ankylosing spondylitis. The CDR3 reads CASSVGGTDYGYTF. The CDR3 DNA sequence: TGTGCCAGCAGCGTAGGGGGGACAGACTATGGCTACACCTTC.